These 13 T cell receptor beta chains came from one sample sequenced in a study of CD8 T cells in Susac syndrome. An amount of RNA that ranged from roughly 0.45 to 1 ug was reverse transcribed with random hexamers. TCRdb used MiXCR to reprocess the immunoSEQ multiplex PCR reads, holding one entry per CDR3 protein. Of tens of thousands of distinct CDR3 sequences listed, about 96% are singletons. Material: CD8+ T cells from PBMCs. These receptors all stem from a human donor with Susac syndrome.

CDR3 coding DNA: TGTGCCAGCAGTCCAGCCGTGAACACTGAAGCTTTCTTT. Translated: CASSPAVNTEAFF. The chain recombines TRBV6-5 with TRBJ1-1, with D unclear. V was trimmed by 5 bases and J by 0 bases, leaving 7 bases between them. The CDR3 contains 13 residues. CDR1 is MNHEY and CDR2 is SVGAGI in the germline V gene.

This chain joins TRBV11-1 and TRBJ1-6; no reliable D call. Germline values: CDR1 SGHAT, CDR2 FQDESV (reference sequence). V lost 3 bases, J lost 10 bases, and 10 bases lay in between. The CDR3 runs 13 residues. CDR3 amino acids: CASSLGGLSPLHF. CDR3 sequence (DNA): TGTGCCAGCAGCTTGGGAGGGCTCTCACCCCTCCACTTT.

This rearrangement joins TRBV6-2 or TRBV6-3 to TRBJ2-3; D not certain. V lost 6 bases and J 0 bases, leaving 10 bases between the germline ends. The CDR3 is made up of 14 amino acids. The germline V gene has CDR1 MNHEY and CDR2 SVGEGT. CDR3 residues: CASSFISSTDTQYF. CDR3 sequence (DNA): TGTGCCAGCAGCTTCATATCCAGCACAGATACGCAGTATTTT.

The CDR3 nucleotides read TGTGCCTGGAGTGTAGGGCCAGGGGGCTTCAGGGAGACCCAGTACTTC. Its translation is CAWSVGPGGFRETQYF. This chain links TRBV30 with TRBJ2-5; TRBD1 matches at 8 bases. V shed 0 bases and J 5 bases; nucleotides not matched to a gene: 11. Germline V lookup: CDR1 GTSNPN, CDR2 SVGIG (reference sequence). The CDR3 runs to 16 residues. The full variable domain, its missing parts supplied by reference TRBV30 and TRBJ2-5, is SQTIHQWPATLVQPVGSPLSLECTVEGTSNPNLYWYRQAAGRGLQLLFYSVGIGQISSEVPQNLSASRPQDRQFILSSKKLLLSDSGFYLCAWSVGPGGFRETQYFGPGTRLLVL.

This chain links TRBV29-1 with TRBJ1-2; D gene uncertain. Germline CDR1 reads SQVTM; CDR2 reads ANQGSEA. CDR3 length: 10 amino acids. Trimming removed 6 bases at V and 8 bases at J, with 10 bases between. The CDR3 nucleotides read TGCAGCGTGTTTCAGGACGGCTACACCTTC. It encodes CSVFQDGYTF. Full variable domain (rest looked up from reference TRBV29-1 and TRBJ1-2): SAVISQKPSRDICQRGTSLTIQCQVDSQVTMMFWYRQQPGQSLTLIATANQGSEATYESGFVIDKFPISRPNLTFSTLTVSNMSPEDSSIYLCSVFQDGYTFGSGTRLTVV.

The rearrangement uses TRBV20-1 and TRBJ2-3, with D unresolved. The CDR3 runs 13 residues. The V gene's germline CDR1 is DFQATT and CDR2 SNEGSKA (reference sequence). V dropped 4 bases and J dropped 0 bases, with 8 bases sitting between them. The CDR3 DNA is TGCAGTGCTACGGGCCCTAGCACAGATACGCAGTATTTT. Translating it yields CSATGPSTDTQYF.

The gene calls are TRBV15 and TRBJ1-5, with TRBD1 as a possible D gene (5 bases). CDR1 is LNHNV and CDR2 is YYDKDF in the germline V gene (reference sequence). Trimming stripped 1 base from V and 3 bases from J, with 13 bases between. CDR3 length: 16 residues. CDR3 residues: CATSRAVLGDNQPQHF. The CDR3 region has the DNA TGTGCCACCAGCAGAGCAGTTCTAGGGGACAATCAGCCCCAGCATTTT.

The chain joins TRBV10-3 to TRBJ2-1, with a weak D call TRBD1 (6 bases). The V gene lost 10 bases and the J gene lost 4 bases, with 17 bases spanning the gap. CDR3 length equals 14 residues. Germline CDR1 is ENHRY and CDR2 is SYGVKD. The CDR3, as DNA: TGTGCCACACGAACAGGGACGGGATACAATGAGCAGTTCTTC. Translated: CATRTGTGYNEQFF.

This clonotype was recorded once. This sequence joins TRBV3-1 and TRBJ1-1; D is perhaps TRBD1 (6 bases). V lost 4 bases to trimming and J lost 1 base, with 16 bases between them. Germline lookup yields CDR1 LGHDT and CDR2 YNNKEL (reference sequence). This CDR3 has 16 amino acids. CDR3 loop: CASSPEMDRSNTEAFF. The CDR3 region has the DNA TGTGCCAGCAGCCCAGAAATGGACAGATCGAACACTGAAGCTTTCTTT.

The genes are TRBV28 and TRBJ2-3; perhaps TRBD2 as D (5 bases). V lost 8 bases and J lost 2, with 17 bases in between. CDR1 is MDHEN, CDR2 SYDVKM, per germline. This CDR3 contains 15 residues. The CDR3 loop is CASWSVGGYTDTQYF. In DNA form, the CDR3 reads TGTGCCAGCTGGTCGGTTGGAGGCTACACAGATACGCAGTATTTT.

The rearrangement uses TRBV3-1 and TRBJ1-1; D is unclear. Trimming removed 3 bases from V and 5 bases from J, with 13 bases in between. There are 14 residues in the CDR3. Germline CDR1 is LGHDT and CDR2 is YNNKEL (reference sequence). This chain's CDR3 is CASSQAPVGTEAFF. The DNA for the CDR3 is TGTGCCAGCAGCCAGGCCCCTGTGGGAACTGAAGCTTTCTTT.

The chain links TRBV27 to TRBJ1-2; D ambiguous. The CDR3 is made up of 13 amino acids. Trimming cost V 3 bases and J 8 bases, with 13 bases left between them. Germline CDR1 MNHEY, CDR2 SMNVEV (reference sequence). CDR3 DNA sequence: TGTGCCAGCAGTTTGTCCGGGTTAACGGGCTACACCTTC. It codes for CASSLSGLTGYTF.

This sequence joins TRBV6-6 and TRBJ1-5, with 7 bases identical to TRBD1. V was clipped by 4 bases and J by 4 bases; unmatched bases: 4. The V gene's germline CDR1 is MNHNY and CDR2 SVGAGI (reference sequence). This CDR3 is 14 amino acids long. The CDR3 is CASSFDRANQPQHF. The CDR3 nucleotides are TGTGCCAGCAGTTTCGACAGGGCAAATCAGCCCCAGCATTTT.